This entry lists 18 T cell receptor beta chains sequenced from one sample in a study of blood T cell repertoires in COVID-19. Some clones are missing from TCRdb's copy, which holds only in-frame ones; the method was immunoSEQ multiplex PCR. The data contain around 330,000 clones, around 88% of them singletons. What was sequenced was peripheral blood. These receptors all come from a woman in her twenties or thirties with COVID-19, enrolled during active disease.

This sequence joins TRBV7-8 and TRBJ1-2; possibly TRBD1 for D (6 bases). In germline, CDR1 is SGHVS, CDR2 FQNEAQ. V lost 5 bases, J lost 4 bases, and 11 bases lay in between. This CDR3 spans 13 amino acids. The CDR3 loop is CASSPAGAYGYTF. The CDR3 DNA reads as TGTGCCAGCAGCCCCGCGGGGGCCTATGGCTACACCTTC.

On this clone itself: Other DNA sequences in the sample encode the same CDR3. The CDR3: CATSEGRNEQYF. DNA for the CDR3: TGTGCCACCAGTGAGGGCCGGAACGAGCAGTACTTC. The V gene is TRBV24-1, the J gene TRBJ2-7, with no clear D. The V gene lost 4 bases and the J gene lost 5 bases, with 8 bases spanning the gap. This CDR3 is built from 12 residues. The germline CDR1 and CDR2 sequences are KGHDR and SFDVKD.

This clone was counted between two and nine times. The chain combines TRBV11-1 with TRBJ1-1; D uncertain. The CDR3 is 11 amino acids. The V gene lost 5 bases and the J gene lost 8 bases, with 9 bases spanning the gap. Per germline, CDR1 SGHAT and CDR2 FQDESV (reference sequence). In DNA, the CDR3 is TGTGCCAGCAGCCCTGGCTTGGAAGCTTTCTTT. It yields the protein CASSPGLEAFF.

The chain has TRBV6-5 and TRBJ1-2, with 8 bases aligning to TRBD1. CDR3 length: 15 residues. The V gene end was trimmed by 6 bases and the J gene end by 8 bases; junction bases not matched to a gene: 14. Germline CDR1 MNHEY, CDR2 SVGAGI. In DNA, the CDR3 is TGTGCCAGCAGCAAACAGGGGGGATTAGGAGTAGGCTACACCTTC. It translates to CASSKQGGLGVGYTF.

This clone was seen only a few times. The chain couples TRBV11-2 to TRBJ1-5; D gene uncertain. The germline V and J ends were trimmed by 1 base and 9 bases, with 10 bases remaining between them. The CDR3 has 13 amino acids. Germline V CDR1 and CDR2: SGHAT, FQNNGV. The CDR3 loop is CASSLAGVGPQHF. The CDR3 region has the DNA TGTGCCAGCAGCTTAGCCGGGGTCGGGCCCCAGCATTTT.

The rearrangement joins TRBV4-1 to TRBJ2-1; 7 positions match TRBD2. The junction had 5 bases not matched to a gene; V was cut back by 1 base and J by 2 bases. The germline CDR1 and CDR2 sequences are MGHRA and YSYEKL. CDR3 length: 16 amino acids. The CDR3 DNA is TGCGCCAGCAGCCAAGGCGGGCTAGCGGCCTACAATGAGCAGTTCTTC. The encoded protein is CASSQGGLAAYNEQFF.

A single count supports this clone. The rearrangement joins TRBV7-2 to TRBJ2-7; 8 positions agree with TRBD2. Trimming removed 0 bases from V and 2 bases from J; junction bases left unmatched: 6. CDR3 length: 16 residues. Looked up from germline, CDR1 is SGHTA and CDR2 is FQGNSA. In DNA, the CDR3 is TGTGCCAGCAGCTTAGCGTCGGGCGGGGGGACCTACGAGCAGTACTTC. It specifies CASSLASGGGTYEQYF.

In its sample, this clone was seen a few times. This rearrangement joins TRBV11-2 to TRBJ2-4; D is perhaps TRBD1 (5 bases). Germline V gene data show CDR1 as SGHAT and CDR2 as FQNNGV. This CDR3 is built from 16 residues. With 2 bases removed from V and 0 bases from J, the gap between germline ends came to 11 bases. The CDR3 nucleotides read TGTGCCAGCAGCTTAACCTGGACACTAGCCAAAAACATTCAGTACTTC. The encoded protein is CASSLTWTLAKNIQYF.

The chain combines TRBV5-1 with TRBJ1-1; D remains unclear. Germline lookup yields CDR1 SGHRS and CDR2 YFSETQ. Trimming removed 4 bases from V and 7 bases from J, with 14 bases in between. The CDR3 contains 13 residues. Here the CDR3 DNA reads TGCGCCAGCAGCCGCGGGGAGGTGGGTGAAGCTTTCTTT. Its translation is CASSRGEVGEAFF. Looking up the rest from reference TRBV5-1 and TRBJ1-1 gives the full variable domain: KAGVTQTPRYLIKTRGQQVTLSCSPISGHRSVSWYQQTPGQGLQFLFEYFSETQRNKGNFPGRFSGRQFSNSRSEMNVSTLELGDSALYLCASSRGEVGEAFFGQGTRLTVV.

This rearrangement joins TRBV28 to TRBJ2-7; 7 positions match TRBD2. The ends lost 2 bases at V and 0 bases at J; junction bases unmatched: 4. The CDR3 totals 15 residues. Looked up from germline, CDR1 is MDHEN and CDR2 is SYDVKM. The CDR3: CASSLRGVLSYEQYV. The CDR3 DNA is TGTGCCAGCAGTTTACGGGGGGTCCTCTCCTACGAGCAGTACGTC.

This clone was seen only once. CDR3 coding DNA: TGTGCCAGCAGTGATAGCGGCCAAAACACAGATACGCAGTATTTT. It encodes CASSDSGQNTDTQYF. This chain joins TRBV25-1 and TRBJ2-3; maybe TRBD2 (6 bases). CDR1 is MGHDK and CDR2 is SYGVNS in the germline V gene. This CDR3 is 15 amino acids long. V gave up 3 bases and J gave up 2 bases, with 12 bases separating them.

The J gene is TRBJ2-5, the V gene TRBV18; no firm D call. Trimming took 2 bases from V and 2 from J, leaving 12 bases between them. Germline V gives CDR1 KGHSH, CDR2 LQKENI. The CDR3 has 15 amino acids. The CDR3, as DNA: TGTGCCAGCTCACCAAGCTGGTCACCTCAAGAGACCCAGTACTTC. The encoded protein is CASSPSWSPQETQYF.

The chain has TRBV5-4 and TRBJ2-2, with D possibly being TRBD1 (8 bases). Trimming shortened V by 1 base and J by 7 bases, and 17 bases separated the two germline ends. Germline V gives CDR1 SGHNT, CDR2 YYREEE (reference sequence). The CDR3 covers 16 residues. CDR3 DNA: TGTGCCAGCAGCTTGCCGCCGACAGGGGAGGGCGGGGAGCTGTTTTTT. The encoded protein is CASSLPPTGEGGELFF.

The CDR3 DNA follows: TGTGCCAGCAGCTTTGGTCAGTACAATGAGCAGTTCTTC. Protein product: CASSFGQYNEQFF. This chain uses TRBV7-9 with TRBJ2-1; D unresolved. The ends were cut back, 3 bases at V and 4 bases at J, with 7 bases in the middle. CDR1 SEHNR and CDR2 FQNEAQ come from the germline V gene (reference sequence). The CDR3 has 13 residues.

This rearrangement joins TRBV27 to TRBJ1-2; unclear D gene. V was clipped by 4 bases and J by 7 bases, with 10 bases between them. The CDR3 is 12 residues long. Germline V lookup: CDR1 MNHEY, CDR2 SMNVEV (reference sequence). CDR3 DNA sequence: TGTGCCAGCAGTTCACGGTCCGGTGGCTACACCTTC. This codes for CASSSRSGGYTF.

The chain links TRBV6-5 to TRBJ1-1; a weak D match, TRBD1 (5 bases). Germline CDR1 and CDR2: MNHEY and SVGAGI. CDR3 length: 15 amino acids. V dropped 6 bases and J dropped 1 base, with 15 bases sitting between them. In DNA form, the CDR3 reads TGTGCCAGCAGCAAGGGTAAGCAGGGGAACACTGAAGCTTTCTTT. Translated: CASSKGKQGNTEAFF.

The chain combines TRBV28 with TRBJ1-5; 8 positions match TRBD1. The CDR3 is made up of 14 amino acids. The V gene's germline CDR1 is MDHEN and CDR2 SYDVKM. After removal of 9 bases from V and 2 bases from J, the junction contained 6 bases not matched to a gene. CDR3 coding DNA: TGTGCCAGTCGACAGGGGCCCCGCAATCAGCCCCAGCATTTT. Its protein is CASRQGPRNQPQHF.

This clone was observed a single time. This sequence joins TRBV7-2 and TRBJ1-6; no reliable D call. Per germline, CDR1 SGHTA and CDR2 FQGNSA. The length of the CDR3 is 15 residues. Trimming stripped 2 bases from V and 4 bases from J, with 9 bases between. The CDR3: CASSLSPGYNSPLHF. CDR3 bases: TGTGCCAGCAGCTTAAGCCCAGGTTATAATTCACCCCTCCACTTT.